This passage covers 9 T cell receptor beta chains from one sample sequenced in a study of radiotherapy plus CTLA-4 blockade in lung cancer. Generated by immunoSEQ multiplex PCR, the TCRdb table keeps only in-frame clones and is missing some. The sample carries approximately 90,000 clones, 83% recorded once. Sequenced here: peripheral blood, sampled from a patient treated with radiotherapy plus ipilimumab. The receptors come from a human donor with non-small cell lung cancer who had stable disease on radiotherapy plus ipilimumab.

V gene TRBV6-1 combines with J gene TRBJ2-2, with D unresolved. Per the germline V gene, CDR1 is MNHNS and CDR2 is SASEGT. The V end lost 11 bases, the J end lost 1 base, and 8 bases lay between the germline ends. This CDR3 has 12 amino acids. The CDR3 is CAFRQNTGELFF. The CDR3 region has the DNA TGTGCCTTTCGACAGAACACCGGGGAGCTGTTTTTT.

CDR3 nucleotide sequence: TGTGCCAGCAGCCGACTAGCGGGCCCAGGGGCCTCCAATGAGCAGTTCTTC. Protein: CASSRLAGPGASNEQFF. The V gene is TRBV2, the J gene TRBJ2-1, with 10 bases lining up with TRBD2. CDR1 is SNHLY, CDR2 FYNNEI, per germline. V lost 6 bases, J lost 6 bases, and 14 bases stayed unmatched. The CDR3 is 17 amino acids.

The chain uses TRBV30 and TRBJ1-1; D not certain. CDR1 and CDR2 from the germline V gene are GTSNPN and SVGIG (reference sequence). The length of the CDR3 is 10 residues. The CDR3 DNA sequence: TGTGCGCTGGACGAAGGGCGAGCTTTCTTT. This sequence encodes CALDEGRAFF. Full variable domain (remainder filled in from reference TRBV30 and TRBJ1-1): SQTIHQWPATLVQPVGSPLSLECTVEGTSNPNLYWYRQAAGRGLQLLFYSVGIGQISSEVPQNLSASRPQDRQFILSSKKLLLSDSGFYLCALDEGRAFFGQGTRLTVV.

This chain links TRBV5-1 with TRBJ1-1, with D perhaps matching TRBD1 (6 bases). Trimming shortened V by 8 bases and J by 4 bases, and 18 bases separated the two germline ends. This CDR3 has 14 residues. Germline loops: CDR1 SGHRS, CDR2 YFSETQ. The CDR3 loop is CASRRQGWSTEAFF. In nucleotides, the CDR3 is TGCGCCAGTAGAAGGCAGGGGTGGAGCACTGAAGCTTTCTTT.

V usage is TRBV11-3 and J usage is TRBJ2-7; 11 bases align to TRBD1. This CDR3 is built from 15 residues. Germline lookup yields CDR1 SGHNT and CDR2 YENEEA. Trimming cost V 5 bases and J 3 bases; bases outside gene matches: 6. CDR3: CASSLGGTGGYEQYF. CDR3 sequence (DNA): TGTGCCAGCAGCCTCGGCGGGACAGGGGGCTACGAGCAGTACTTC.

CDR3 bases: TGTGCCAGCAGCTTAGGCCAGGACGGTGTTACGCAGTATTTT. This gives the protein CASSLGQDGVTQYF. V is TRBV11-2 and J is TRBJ2-3; D gene unclear. The CDR3 runs to 14 residues. Trimming shortened V by 1 base and J by 8 bases, and 13 bases separated the two germline ends. Germline V CDR1 and CDR2: SGHAT, FQNNGV.

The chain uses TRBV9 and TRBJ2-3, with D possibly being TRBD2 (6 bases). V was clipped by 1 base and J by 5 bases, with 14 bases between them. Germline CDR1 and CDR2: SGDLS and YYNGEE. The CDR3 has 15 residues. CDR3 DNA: TGTGCCAGCAGCGTAAACGGAGGGCCGGGAGATACGCAGTATTTT. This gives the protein CASSVNGGPGDTQYF.

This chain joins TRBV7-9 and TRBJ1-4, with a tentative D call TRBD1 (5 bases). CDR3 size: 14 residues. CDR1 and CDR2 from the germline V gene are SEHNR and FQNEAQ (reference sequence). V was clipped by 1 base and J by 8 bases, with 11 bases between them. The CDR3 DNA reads TGTGCCAGCAGCTTAGGAGGGGCGGAAGAAAAACTGTTTTTT. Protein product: CASSLGGAEEKLFF.

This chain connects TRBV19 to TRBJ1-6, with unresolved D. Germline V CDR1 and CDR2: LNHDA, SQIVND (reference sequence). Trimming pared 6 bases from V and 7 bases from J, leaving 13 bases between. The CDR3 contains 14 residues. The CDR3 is CASRIYRENSPLHF. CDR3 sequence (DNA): TGTGCCAGTAGAATCTACAGAGAAAATTCACCCCTCCACTTT.